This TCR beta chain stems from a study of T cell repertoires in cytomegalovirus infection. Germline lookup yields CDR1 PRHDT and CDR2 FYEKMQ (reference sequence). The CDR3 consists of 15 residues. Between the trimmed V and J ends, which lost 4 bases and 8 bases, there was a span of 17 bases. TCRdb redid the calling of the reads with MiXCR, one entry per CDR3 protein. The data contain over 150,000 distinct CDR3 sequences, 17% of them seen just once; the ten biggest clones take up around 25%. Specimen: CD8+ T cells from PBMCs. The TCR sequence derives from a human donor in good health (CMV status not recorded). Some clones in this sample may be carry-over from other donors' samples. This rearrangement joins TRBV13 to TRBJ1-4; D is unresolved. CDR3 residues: CASSSRGPPLEKLFF. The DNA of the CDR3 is TGTGCCAGCAGCTCTCGTGGGCCGCCTCTAGAAAAACTGTTTTTT.